One TCR beta chain is described in this entry. What this receptor recognizes is not known. Qualities for individual bases were not recorded, and no much larger clone is one base off. The time point label, as the study defines it: baseline before first vaccination. Samples from vaccinated people were obtained from the UK trials COV001 and COV002, which included a single-blind randomized controlled phase 2/3 trial of AZD1222 (ChAdOx1 nCoV-19) in healthy adults. For TCRbeta chain sequencing, PBMC samples were collected from trial participants at day 0 and at day 28 after the second dose. This sample was taken from a study of T cell responses to AZD1222 COVID-19 vaccine (dated by TCRdb to the early 2020s). In the study overall: AZD1222 recipients given second doses at about 4 weeks or at about 12 weeks were pooled, since spike-specific TCR depth and breadth were not found to differ between the two schedules. TCR sequencing covered 230 or so trial participants: 200 to 220 given two doses of AZD1222 and 26 given two doses of MenACWY control vaccine. Enrollment into the trials was organized by age into subgroups of 18-55, 56-69 and 70-plus years, and those subgroups contained about 150, 27 and 61 TCR-sequenced participants, respectively. What the study reported, not specific to this receptor: No day 14 peak-response samples were available, so repertoires were characterized only after the peak T cell response. In the small 56-69-year group, the increase in depth fell short of significance, most likely because of low power. After two AZD1222 doses, both the breadth and the depth of spike-specific TCRs were significantly higher than at day 0 and than in MenACWY recipients. Nearly half of unique spike-specific TCRs reportedly recognized epitopes outside regions mutated in the B.1.351 and B.1.1.7 variants. Conclusions about previously exposed vaccinees are limited because only six or seven AZD1222 recipients were SARS-CoV-2 seropositive at baseline. Participants were mostly white British and included more females than males, and it was suggested by the authors that clonal diversity may have been underestimated. Vaccine-associated CD4 TCRs spanned the whole spike protein, with dominant responses in regions 160-218 and 743-854.

The CDR3 regions of human TCRbeta chains were analyzed by immunosequencing. The authors' pipeline ran thus. TCRs in the repertoires were matched against a reference library of SARS-CoV-2-specific TCRs that had been generated with the MIRA antigen-specificity platform. Breadth meant the fraction of unique TCRs that were SARS-CoV-2-associated, whereas depth meant the fraction of total T cells that were SARS-CoV-2-associated. Each spike-specific TCR was assigned to its reactive spike region and to a CD4 or CD8 class using the MIRA data. Log10-transformed breadth and depth values were compared by one-way ANOVA with Sidak's multiple comparisons tests. TCRdb obtained this table from immuneACCESS and retained in-frame rearrangements with V and J assigned. These tables miss some clones; where compared with another copy, unresolved V genes account for less than half of the shortfall, and the remainder is unexplained. The V and J calls and clone size come from that table; D and trimming were worked out from the DNA. The sample table lists fewer than 150,000 clones, around 90% of them with a count of one. The ten largest clones represent about 1.5% of the sample.

The CDR3 starts with the cysteine, ends with the phenylalanine, and has 16 residues. Only the CDR3 portion is preserved as DNA: 48 bases, with reading frame beginning at the first base. CDR1 and CDR2 are read off the germline V gene as MGHRA and YSYEKL. Trimming takes 0 bases from V and 2 bases from J, and the germline ends sit 11 bases apart. Sequencing was performed on peripheral blood, taken on day 0 of AZD1222 vaccination. The chain couples TRBV4-1 to TRBJ1-5; TRBD1 could be the D gene, as 5 bases match. The receptor was derived from an adult in good health. The CDR3 protein sequence reads: CASSQDGARGNQPQHF. The sequence in DNA is TGCGCCAGCAGCCAAGATGGGGCAAGGGGCAATCAGCCCCAGCATTTT.